This TCR beta chain originates from a study of blood T cells in healthy people across ages. Using a J-beta primer mix together with a sample-barcoded 5' primer, a second PCR was run for 7 to 11 cycles. TCRdb reprocessed the 5' RACE reads via MiXCR and lists one record per CDR3 protein. Of roughly 800,000 distinct CDR3 sequences in the sample, roughly 50% were seen once. General study results and limits: Donors of long life had a larger count of naive CD4+ cells and greater diversity than aged donors. Higher naive T cell percentage went strongly together with higher TCR beta diversity.

Researchers isolated at least 7 million PBMCs per sample. Comments on this clonotype: Antigen: not known.

Germline values: CDR1 SQVTM, CDR2 ANQGSEA. V shed 4 bases, J shed 3 bases, and the junction held 12 bases outside the gene matches. This CDR3 is built from 16 residues. The chain uses TRBV29-1 and TRBJ2-7, with 10 bases lining up with TRBD1. The specimen sequenced was blood. The clonotype was recovered from a man younger than 40 in good health. The DNA for the CDR3 is TGCAGCGTTGTGGGGACAGAAGACAGGGGGCACTACGAGCAGTACTTC. This translates into CSVVGTEDRGHYEQYF.